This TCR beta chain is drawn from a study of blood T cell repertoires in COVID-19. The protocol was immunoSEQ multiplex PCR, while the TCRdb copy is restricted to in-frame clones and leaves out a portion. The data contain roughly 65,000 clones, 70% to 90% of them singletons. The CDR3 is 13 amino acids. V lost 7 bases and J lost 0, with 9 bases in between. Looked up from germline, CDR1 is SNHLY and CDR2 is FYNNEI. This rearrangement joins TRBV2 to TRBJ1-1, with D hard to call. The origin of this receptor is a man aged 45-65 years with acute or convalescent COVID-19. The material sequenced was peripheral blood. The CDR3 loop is CASTPGVNTEAFF. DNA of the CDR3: TGTGCCAGCACCCCGGGTGTGAACACTGAAGCTTTCTTT.